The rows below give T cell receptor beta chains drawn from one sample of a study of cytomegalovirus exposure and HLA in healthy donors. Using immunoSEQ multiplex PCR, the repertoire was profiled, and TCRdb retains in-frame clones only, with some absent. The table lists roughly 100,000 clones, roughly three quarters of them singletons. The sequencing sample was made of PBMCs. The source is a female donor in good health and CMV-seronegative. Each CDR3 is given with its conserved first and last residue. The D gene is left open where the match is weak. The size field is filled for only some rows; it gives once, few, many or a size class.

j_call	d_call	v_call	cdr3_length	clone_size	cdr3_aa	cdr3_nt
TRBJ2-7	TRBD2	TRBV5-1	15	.	CASSLGSSGAYEQYF	TGCGCCAGCAGCTTGGGCTCTAGCGGGGCTTACGAGCAGTACTTC
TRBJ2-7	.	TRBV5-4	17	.	CASNPFTGPGLPYEQYF	TGTGCCAGCAACCCTTTCACAGGGCCTGGATTACCCTACGAGCAGTACTTC
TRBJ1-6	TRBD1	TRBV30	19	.	CAWSKTTGQLGSYNSPLHF	TGTGCCTGGAGTAAAACTACGGGACAGCTGGGCTCCTATAATTCACCCCTCCACTTT
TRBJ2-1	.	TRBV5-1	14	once	CASSPGWMRSEQFF	TGCGCCAGCAGCCCCGGATGGATGAGGAGTGAGCAGTTCTTC
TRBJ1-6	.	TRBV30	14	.	CAWNPTGSDSPLHF	TGTGCCTGGAACCCTACAGGGTCGGATTCACCCCTCCACTTT
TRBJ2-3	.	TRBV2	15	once	CASSPRRTGADTQYF	TGTGCCAGCAGTCCCCGACGGACGGGGGCAGATACGCAGTATTTT
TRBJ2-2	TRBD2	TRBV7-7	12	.	CAVTGGTGELFF	TGTGCCGTTACGGGGGGGACCGGGGAGCTGTTTTTT
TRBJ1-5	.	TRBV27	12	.	CASSSLNQPQHF	TGTGCCAGCAGTTCCCTCAATCAGCCCCAGCATTTT
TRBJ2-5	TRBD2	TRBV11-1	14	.	CASSILAGGPPQYF	TGTGCCAGCAGCATTCTAGCGGGCGGTCCGCCCCAGTACTTC
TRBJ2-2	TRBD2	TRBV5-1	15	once	CASSLVRGGTGELFF	TGCGCCAGCAGCTTGGTCCGGGGGGGCACCGGGGAGCTGTTTTTT
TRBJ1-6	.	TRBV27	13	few	CASSLQGGSPLHF	TGTGCCAGCAGTTTACAGGGCGGTTCACCCCTCCACTTT
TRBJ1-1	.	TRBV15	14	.	CATSREDRNTEAFF	TGTGCCACCAGCAGGGAGGACAGGAACACTGAAGCTTTCTTT
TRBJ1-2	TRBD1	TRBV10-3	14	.	CATRTGANNYGYTF	TGTGCCACCAGGACAGGAGCTAATAACTATGGCTACACCTTC
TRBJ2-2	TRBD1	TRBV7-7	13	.	CASPGGQPGELFF	TGTGCTTCTCCAGGGGGACAACCCGGGGAGCTGTTTTTT
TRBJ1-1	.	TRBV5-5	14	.	CASSLVAGADEAFF	TGTGCCAGCAGCTTGGTCGCGGGAGCAGATGAAGCTTTCTTT
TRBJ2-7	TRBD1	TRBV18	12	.	CASTTGTGDKYF	TGTGCCAGCACAACCGGGACAGGGGACAAGTACTTC
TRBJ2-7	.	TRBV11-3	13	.	CASRAGTSYEQYF	TGTGCCAGCAGAGCGGGGACAAGCTACGAGCAGTACTTC
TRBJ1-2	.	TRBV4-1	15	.	CASSQGPAGNYGYTF	TGCGCCAGCAGCCAAGGACCTGCGGGGAACTATGGCTACACCTTC
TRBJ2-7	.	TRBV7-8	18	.	CASSLTTTGIRVSYEQYF	TGTGCCAGCAGCTTAACCACCACAGGGATCCGGGTCTCCTACGAGCAGTACTTC
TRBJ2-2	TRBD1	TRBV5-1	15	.	CASSPGQSNTGELFF	TGCGCCAGCAGCCCGGGACAGTCGAACACCGGGGAGCTGTTTTTT
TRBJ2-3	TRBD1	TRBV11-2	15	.	CASSLIGGGLDTQYF	TGTGCCAGCAGCCTTATAGGGGGCGGTCTCGATACGCAGTATTTT
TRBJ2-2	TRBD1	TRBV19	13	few	CATRDRGTGELFF	TGTGCCACCCGGGACAGGGGTACCGGGGAGCTGTTTTTT
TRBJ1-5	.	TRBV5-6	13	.	CASSLTGNQPQHF	TGTGCCAGCAGCCTCACGGGGAATCAGCCCCAGCATTTT
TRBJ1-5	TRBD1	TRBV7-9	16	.	CASSQGAGESNQPQHF	TGTGCCAGCAGCCAGGGGGCAGGGGAAAGCAATCAGCCCCAGCATTTT
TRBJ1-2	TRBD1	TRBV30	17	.	CAWSVRLTGELSSGYTF	TGTGCCTGGAGTGTACGGTTAACAGGGGAGCTTTCTAGTGGCTACACCTTC
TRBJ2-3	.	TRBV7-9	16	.	CASTLTGVFSTDTQYF	TGTGCCAGCACCCTCACGGGGGTTTTCAGCACAGATACGCAGTATTTT
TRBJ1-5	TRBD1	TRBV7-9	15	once	CASSLGTGINQPQHF	TGTGCCAGCAGCTTGGGGACAGGCATCAATCAGCCCCAGCATTTT
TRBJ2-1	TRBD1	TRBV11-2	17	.	CASSSLGQAVSYNEQFF	TGTGCCAGCAGCTCGCTAGGACAGGCCGTATCCTACAATGAGCAGTTCTTC
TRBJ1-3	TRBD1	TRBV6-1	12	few	CASSDRQGPIYF	TGTGCCAGCAGTGACCGACAGGGACCCATATATTTT
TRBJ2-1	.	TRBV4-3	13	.	CASSQGYGSHKFF	TGCGCCAGCAGCCAAGGTTACGGGAGTCATAAGTTCTTC
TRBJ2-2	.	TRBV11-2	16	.	CASSSRSNGDTGELFF	TGTGCCAGCAGCTCCCGTTCGAACGGGGACACCGGGGAGCTGTTTTTT